The 27 T cell receptor beta chains presented below share a single source sample, sequenced in a study of CD8 T cells in Susac syndrome. An amount of RNA that ranged from roughly 0.5 to 1 ug was reverse transcribed with random hexamers. TCRdb used MiXCR to reprocess the immunoSEQ multiplex PCR reads, holding one entry per CDR3 protein. The table includes about 150,000 distinct CDR3 sequences, about 95% detected once. Input material: CD4+ T cells from PBMCs. These receptors were taken from a human donor with multiple sclerosis.

V is TRBV6-2 or TRBV6-3 and J is TRBJ2-1; D possibly matches TRBD1 or TRBD2 (5 bases each). The V gene's germline CDR1 is MNHEY and CDR2 SVGEGT. The CDR3 consists of 14 residues. V gave up 2 bases and J gave up 10 bases, with 15 bases separating them. The chain's CDR3 is CASSYRRQGWEQFF. The DNA for the CDR3 is TGTGCCAGCAGTTACAGGAGGCAGGGATGGGAGCAGTTCTTC.

The chain combines TRBV29-1 with TRBJ1-2; D ambiguous. V gave up 2 bases and J gave up 4 bases, with 20 bases separating them. This CDR3 is built from 16 residues. Germline V gene sequence: CDR1 SQVTM, CDR2 ANQGSEA. The CDR3: CSVESWGGDAFYGYTF. CDR3 in DNA: TGCAGCGTTGAAAGTTGGGGAGGAGACGCCTTCTATGGCTACACCTTC.

Here the CDR3 DNA reads TGTGCCAGCAGTAACAGGGGTGGAACCGGGGAGCTGTTTTTT. Amino acids: CASSNRGGTGELFF. This rearrangement joins TRBV28 to TRBJ2-2; 7 nucleotides match TRBD1. Germline CDR1 MDHEN, CDR2 SYDVKM. V was pared by 5 bases and J by 5 bases, with 5 bases of the junction left unmatched. The CDR3 has 14 residues.

This chain joins TRBV28 and TRBJ2-6, with a tentative D call TRBD2 (5 bases). The CDR3 totals 14 residues. The germline CDR1 and CDR2 sequences are MDHEN and SYDVKM. The DNA for the CDR3 is TGTGCGACTGCCGCGGGTTCTGGGGCCAACGTCCTGACTTTC. The encoded protein is CATAAGSGANVLTF.

The chain employs TRBV7-2 and TRBJ2-1; unclear D gene. The germline V gene has CDR1 SGHTA and CDR2 FQGNSA. V was clipped by 0 bases and J by 5 bases, with 2 bases between them. The CDR3 is 12 amino acids. CDR3 nucleotide sequence: TGTGCCAGCAGCTTAGCGAACAATGAGCAGTTCTTC. It translates to CASSLANNEQFF.

The chain links TRBV19 to TRBJ2-1; 11 bases are shared with TRBD2. V trimming: 3 bases; J trimming: 6 bases; junction bases outside the gene matches: 7. The V gene's germline CDR1 is LNHDA and CDR2 SQIVND (reference sequence). The CDR3 is made up of 16 amino acids. The CDR3 loop reads CASSISGRASLNEQFF. The CDR3, as DNA: TGTGCCAGTAGTATTAGCGGGAGGGCCTCCCTCAATGAGCAGTTCTTC.

On this clonotype itself: Germline and junction disagree at one end, which may indicate a read error. This chain uses TRBV5-4 with TRBJ2-1, with TRBD2 matching over 11 bases. This CDR3 spans 12 amino acids. From germline, CDR1 is SGHNT and CDR2 YYREEE (reference sequence). The CDR3: CASSLGLAGTLF. The DNA for the CDR3 is TGTGCCAGCAGCTTGGGACTAGCGGGAACGCTCTTC. The full variable domain, with the rest looked up from reference TRBV5-4 and TRBJ2-1, is ETGVTQSPTHLIKTRGQQVTLRCSSQSGHNTVSWYQQALGQGPQFIFQYYREEENGRGNFPPRFSGLQFPNYSSELNVNALELDDSALYLCASSLGLAGTLFGPGTRLTVL.

The genes are TRBV28 and TRBJ2-3; 10 positions agree with TRBD1. V lost 2 bases and J lost 4; bases outside the gene matches: 3. The CDR3 runs 15 residues. Germline V lookup: CDR1 MDHEN, CDR2 SYDVKM. CDR3 amino acids: CASSLSGQGADTQYF. CDR3 bases: TGTGCCAGCAGTTTAAGTGGACAGGGGGCAGATACGCAGTATTTT.

This clonotype was detected only a few times. The rearrangement joins TRBV29-1 to TRBJ1-1; D is undetermined. Trimming took off 2 bases at V and 1 base at J, with 2 bases between the two ends. CDR3 length: 11 amino acids. Germline CDR1 is SQVTM and CDR2 is ANQGSEA. Here the CDR3 reads CSVESNTEAFF. CDR3 DNA: TGCAGCGTTGAATCGAACACTGAAGCTTTCTTT.

The rearrangement uses TRBV24-1 and TRBJ2-2; D call uncertain. Germline-derived CDR1 and CDR2 are KGHDR and SFDVKD. Deletions cut 5 bases from V and 2 bases from J, with 2 bases between. The CDR3 is 12 residues long. DNA for the CDR3: TGTGCCACCAGTGGTAACACCGGGGAGCTGTTTTTT. Translating gives CATSGNTGELFF.

The chain recombines TRBV7-8 with TRBJ2-1, with 9 bases aligning to TRBD1. Germline loops: CDR1 SGHVS, CDR2 FQNEAQ. The CDR3 covers 14 residues. The V segment lost 2 bases and the J segment 6 bases; nucleotides outside the gene matches: 2. The CDR3 DNA reads as TGTGCCAGCAGCTTATCGGGACAGGGCAATGAGCAGTTCTTC. It translates to CASSLSGQGNEQFF.

The chain has TRBV29-1 and TRBJ1-2; D remains ambiguous. CDR1 SQVTM and CDR2 ANQGSEA come from the germline V gene. Trimming took 2 bases from V and 8 from J, leaving 12 bases between them. The CDR3 contains 12 residues. Here the CDR3 DNA reads TGCAGCGTTGAAAAGTCGGCAGTCGGCTACACCTTC. It translates to CSVEKSAVGYTF.

The J gene is TRBJ1-1, the V gene TRBV12-3 or TRBV12-4; D uncertain. The CDR3 length is 13 residues. Trimming cost V 5 bases and J 5 bases, with 12 bases left between them. CDR3 nucleotides: TGTGCCAGCAGTCCCGGAGGCGAAACTGAAGCTTTCTTT. Protein: CASSPGGETEAFF.

This chain uses TRBV11-2 with TRBJ1-2, with D perhaps TRBD1 (5 bases). Germline V gene sequence: CDR1 SGHAT, CDR2 FQNNGV. Trimming removed 4 bases from V and 7 bases from J, with 19 bases in between. The CDR3 is made up of 15 amino acids. The CDR3: CASSSPKGLVGGYTF. CDR3 bases: TGTGCCAGCAGCTCCCCAAAGGGGCTGGTGGGTGGCTACACCTTC.

CDR3 protein: CASSLGGTQNTQPQHF. The CDR3 region has the DNA TGTGCCAGCAGCTTGGGGGGGACACAGAATACCCAGCCCCAGCATTTT. This sequence joins TRBV5-6 and TRBJ1-5; tentatively, D is TRBD1 (6 bases). This CDR3 is 16 amino acids long. Germline assignment: CDR1 SGHDT and CDR2 YYEEEE. Trimming stripped 0 bases from V and 7 bases from J, with 17 bases between.

The chain combines TRBV4-1 with TRBJ2-5; 10 bases agree with TRBD2. Trimming removed 0 bases from V and 7 bases from J; junction bases left unmatched: 8. The CDR3 runs to 16 residues. Germline CDR1 reads MGHRA; CDR2 reads YSYEKL. The CDR3 nucleotides are TGCGCCAGCAGCCAAGAGGGGGGGCTAGCGGGAGCGACCCAGTACTTC. Its translation is CASSQEGGLAGATQYF.

V is TRBV29-1 and J is TRBJ2-2; TRBD1 agrees at 10 bases. The length of the CDR3 is 14 residues. Germline trimming cut 6 bases from V and 5 bases from J; bases unmatched to any gene: 6. Germline V lookup: CDR1 SQVTM, CDR2 ANQGSEA. CDR3 protein: CSVLRDRGTGELFF. CDR3 nucleotide sequence: TGCAGCGTCCTCCGGGACAGGGGAACCGGGGAGCTGTTTTTT.

The chain employs TRBV20-1 and TRBJ2-7; 8 bases agree with TRBD2. CDR1 is DFQATT and CDR2 is SNEGSKA in the germline V gene (reference sequence). The CDR3 spans 14 residues. Germline trimming cut 3 bases from V and 1 base from J; bases unmatched to any gene: 5. CDR3 nucleotides: TGCAGTGCTAGCGTGTCTAGCGGGTCCTACGAGCAGTACTTC. This encodes CSASVSSGSYEQYF.

For the CDR3, the DNA is TGTGCCAGCAGCCAAGGGGCAGGGAAGCAGTACTTC. Translating it yields CASSQGAGKQYF. This rearrangement joins TRBV14 to TRBJ2-7, with D tentatively TRBD1 (5 bases). Germline values: CDR1 SGHDN, CDR2 FVKESK. CDR3 length equals 12 residues. The V and J ends lost 1 base and 8 bases respectively, with 9 bases between them.

The chain employs TRBV7-9 and TRBJ2-1, with 9 positions matching TRBD2. The CDR3 sequence is 16 residues long. Trimming at V came to 5 bases and at J to 8 bases, leaving 13 bases not matched to a gene. From germline, CDR1 is SEHNR and CDR2 FQNEAQ (reference sequence). CDR3 region: CASSQPVGGRADEQFF. As DNA, the CDR3 is TGTGCCAGCAGCCAACCGGTGGGCGGGAGGGCCGATGAGCAGTTCTTC.

The chain joins TRBV6-5 to TRBJ1-2; weak D call: TRBD1 (6 bases). Trimming took off 0 bases at V and 8 bases at J, with 16 bases between the two ends. The CDR3 spans 15 residues. Germline-derived CDR1 and CDR2 are MNHEY and SVGAGI. For the CDR3, the DNA is TGTGCCAGCAGTTACTCGGGACAAGGAGTCTTAGGCTACACCTTC. As protein: CASSYSGQGVLGYTF.

V gene TRBV20-1 combines with J gene TRBJ2-7; 10 bases agree with TRBD2. The CDR3 length is 14 residues. J gave up 5 bases and V 6 bases, and 10 bases lay outside the gene matches. CDR1 is DFQATT and CDR2 is SNEGSKA in the germline V gene (reference sequence). The CDR3 is CSAPSGRAPNEQYF. CDR3 DNA: TGCAGTGCCCCGAGCGGGAGGGCTCCCAACGAGCAGTACTTC.

This clonotype has a single count. The V call is TRBV6-1, the J call TRBJ2-5; D ambiguous. Germline loops: CDR1 MNHNS, CDR2 SASEGT. CDR3 length: 15 residues. Trimming took off 4 bases at V and 3 bases at J, with 15 bases between the two ends. CDR3 nucleotide sequence: TGTGCCAGCAGTGTGAGGATTGGTTCGGAAGAGACCCAGTACTTC. This gives the protein CASSVRIGSEETQYF.

The chain joins TRBV29-1 to TRBJ2-3; possible D gene TRBD1, 5 bases. V lost 3 bases to trimming and J lost 3 bases, with 13 bases between them. Germline-derived CDR1 and CDR2 are SQVTM and ANQGSEA. The CDR3 is made up of 14 amino acids. CDR3 protein: CSVDVAGLTDTQYF. The CDR3 DNA reads TGCAGCGTTGATGTGGCAGGGTTAACAGATACGCAGTATTTT.

The J gene is TRBJ2-7, the V gene TRBV20-1, with D perhaps given as TRBD1 or TRBD2 (5 bases each). The V end was cut by 2 bases, the J end by 2 bases, with 10 bases between. The CDR3 spans 13 residues. The V gene's germline CDR1 is DFQATT and CDR2 SNEGSKA (reference sequence). The CDR3 protein is CSARWGSAYEQYF. DNA for the CDR3: TGCAGTGCTAGATGGGGGTCTGCCTACGAGCAGTACTTC.

The chain is built from TRBV4-1 and TRBJ2-5, with a possible D match to TRBD2 (6 bases). Per germline, CDR1 MGHRA and CDR2 YSYEKL. V lost 0 bases, J lost 2 bases, and 13 bases lay in between. The CDR3 consists of 16 residues. This CDR3 is CASSQEGPGLQETQYF. CDR3 coding DNA: TGCGCCAGCAGCCAAGAGGGGCCGGGACTTCAAGAGACCCAGTACTTC.

The CDR3 loop reads CSARITGGDTQETQYF. CDR3 in DNA: TGCAGTGCTAGAATTACAGGGGGGGATACCCAAGAGACCCAGTACTTC. The J gene is TRBJ2-5, the V gene TRBV20-1; tentative D call: TRBD1 (8 bases). V was clipped by 2 bases and J by 1 base, with 17 bases between them. The CDR3 length is 16 residues. Looked up from germline, CDR1 is DFQATT and CDR2 is SNEGSKA (reference sequence).